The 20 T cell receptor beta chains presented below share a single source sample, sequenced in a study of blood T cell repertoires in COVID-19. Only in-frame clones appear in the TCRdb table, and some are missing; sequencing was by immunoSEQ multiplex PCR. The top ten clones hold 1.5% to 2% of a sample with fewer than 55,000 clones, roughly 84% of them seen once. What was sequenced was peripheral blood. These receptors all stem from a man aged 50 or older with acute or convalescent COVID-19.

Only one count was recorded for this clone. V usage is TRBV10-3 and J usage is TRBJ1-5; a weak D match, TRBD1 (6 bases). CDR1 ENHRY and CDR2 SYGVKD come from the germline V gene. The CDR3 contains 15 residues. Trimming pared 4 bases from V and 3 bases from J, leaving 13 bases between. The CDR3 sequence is CAISGPQGINQPQHF. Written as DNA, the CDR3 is TGTGCCATCAGTGGACCGCAGGGGATCAATCAGCCCCAGCATTTT.

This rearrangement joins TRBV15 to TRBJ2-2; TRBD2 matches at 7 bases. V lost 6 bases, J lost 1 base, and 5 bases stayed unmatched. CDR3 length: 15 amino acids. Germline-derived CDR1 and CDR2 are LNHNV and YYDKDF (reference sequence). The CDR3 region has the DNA TGTGCCACCAGGGATCGGGGGGTGAACACCGGGGAGCTGTTTTTT. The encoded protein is CATRDRGVNTGELFF.

Written as DNA, the CDR3 is TGTGCCAGCAGCCCCTGGACTAGCGGGGGCCCTAAACATTACAATGAGCAGTTCTTC. Translating gives CASSPWTSGGPKHYNEQFF. The chain uses TRBV5-8 and TRBJ2-1; TRBD2 matches at 13 bases. The length of the CDR3 is 19 residues. CDR1 SGHTS and CDR2 YDEGEE come from the germline V gene. Trimming at V came to 4 bases and at J to 4 bases, leaving 14 bases not matched to a gene.

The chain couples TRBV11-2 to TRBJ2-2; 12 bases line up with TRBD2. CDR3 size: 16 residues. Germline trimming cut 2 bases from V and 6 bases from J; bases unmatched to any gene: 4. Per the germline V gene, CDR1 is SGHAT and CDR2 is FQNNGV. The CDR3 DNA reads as TGTGCCAGCAGCTTACTAGCGGGGGGGCCTGCCGGGGAGCTGTTTTTT. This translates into CASSLLAGGPAGELFF.

This CDR3 is CASSPTATGNSNQPQHF. Written as DNA, the CDR3 is TGCGCCAGCAGCCCGACGGCGACAGGAAATAGCAATCAGCCCCAGCATTTT. This rearrangement joins TRBV5-1 to TRBJ1-5, with TRBD1 as a possible D gene (6 bases). Germline V CDR1 and CDR2: SGHRS, YFSETQ. Between the trimmed V and J ends, which lost 4 bases and 0 bases, there was a span of 17 bases. The CDR3 totals 17 residues.

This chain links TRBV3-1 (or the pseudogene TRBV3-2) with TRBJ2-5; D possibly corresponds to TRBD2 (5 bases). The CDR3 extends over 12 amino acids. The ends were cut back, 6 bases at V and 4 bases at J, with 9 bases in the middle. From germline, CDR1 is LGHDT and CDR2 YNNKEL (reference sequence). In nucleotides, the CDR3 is TGTGCCAGCAGTAGGACTGCAGAGACCCAGTACTTC. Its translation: CASSRTAETQYF.

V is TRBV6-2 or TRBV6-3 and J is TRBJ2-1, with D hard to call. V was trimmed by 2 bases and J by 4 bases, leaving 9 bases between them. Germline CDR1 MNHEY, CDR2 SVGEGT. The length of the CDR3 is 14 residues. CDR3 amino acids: CASSYTVVYNEQFF. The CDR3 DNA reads TGTGCCAGCAGTTACACAGTCGTTTACAATGAGCAGTTCTTC.

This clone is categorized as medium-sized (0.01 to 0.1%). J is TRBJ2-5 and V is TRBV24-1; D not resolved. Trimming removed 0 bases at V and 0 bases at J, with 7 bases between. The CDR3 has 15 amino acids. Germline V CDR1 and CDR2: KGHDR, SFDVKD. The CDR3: CATSDLQSDQETQYF. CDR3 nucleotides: TGTGCCACCAGTGATTTGCAGAGCGACCAAGAGACCCAGTACTTC.

CDR3 residues: CASSFGGEDEKLFF. The CDR3 DNA reads TGTGCCAGCAGCTTCGGCGGCGAAGATGAAAAACTGTTTTTT. The chain uses TRBV5-4 and TRBJ1-4; D is uncertain. CDR1 is SGHNT, CDR2 YYREEE, per germline (reference sequence). The CDR3 is 14 residues long. With 2 bases removed from V and 6 bases from J, the gap between germline ends came to 11 bases.

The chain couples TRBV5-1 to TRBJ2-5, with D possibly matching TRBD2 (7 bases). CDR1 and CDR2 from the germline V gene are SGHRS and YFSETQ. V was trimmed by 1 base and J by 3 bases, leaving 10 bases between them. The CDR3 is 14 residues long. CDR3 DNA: TGCGCCAGCAGCTTGCGGGGGGCCGAAGAGACCCAGTACTTC. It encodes CASSLRGAEETQYF.

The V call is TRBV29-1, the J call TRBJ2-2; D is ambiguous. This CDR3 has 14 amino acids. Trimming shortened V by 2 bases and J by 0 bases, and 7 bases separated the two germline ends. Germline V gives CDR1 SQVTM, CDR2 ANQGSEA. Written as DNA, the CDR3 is TGCAGCGTTGAAACATTCCCGAACACCGGGGAGCTGTTTTTT. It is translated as CSVETFPNTGELFF.

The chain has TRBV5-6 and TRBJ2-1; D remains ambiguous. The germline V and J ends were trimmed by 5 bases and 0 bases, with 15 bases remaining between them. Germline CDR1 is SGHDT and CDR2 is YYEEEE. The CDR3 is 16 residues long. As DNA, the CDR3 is TGTGCCAGCAGGGCAGGTACTGCGAGCTCCTACAATGAGCAGTTCTTC. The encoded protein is CASRAGTASSYNEQFF.

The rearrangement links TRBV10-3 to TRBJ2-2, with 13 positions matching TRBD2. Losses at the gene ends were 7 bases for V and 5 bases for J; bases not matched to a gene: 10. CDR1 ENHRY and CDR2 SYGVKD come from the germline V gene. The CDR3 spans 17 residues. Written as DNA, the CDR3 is TGTGCCATCACCCCCAGGACTAGCGGGAGAGGGACCGGGGAGCTGTTTTTT. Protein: CAITPRTSGRGTGELFF.

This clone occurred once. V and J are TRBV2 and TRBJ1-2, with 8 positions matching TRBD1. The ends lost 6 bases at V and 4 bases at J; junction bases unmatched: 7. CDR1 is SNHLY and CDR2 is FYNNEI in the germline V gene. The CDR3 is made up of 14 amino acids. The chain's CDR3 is CASRGGQGSYGYTF. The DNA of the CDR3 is TGTGCCAGCAGGGGAGGACAGGGAAGCTATGGCTACACCTTC.

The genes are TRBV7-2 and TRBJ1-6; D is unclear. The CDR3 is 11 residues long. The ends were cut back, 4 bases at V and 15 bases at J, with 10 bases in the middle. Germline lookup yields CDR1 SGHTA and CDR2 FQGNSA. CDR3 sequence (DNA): TGTGCCAGCAGCTCTAAGTCCCTCCTCCACTTT. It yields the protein CASSSKSLLHF. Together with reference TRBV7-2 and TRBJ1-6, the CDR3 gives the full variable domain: GAGVSQSPSNKVTEKGKDVELRCDPISGHTALYWYRQSLGQGLEFLIYFQGNSAPDKSGLPSDRFSAERTGGSVSTLTIQRTQQEDSAVYLCASSSKSLLHFGNGTRLTVT.

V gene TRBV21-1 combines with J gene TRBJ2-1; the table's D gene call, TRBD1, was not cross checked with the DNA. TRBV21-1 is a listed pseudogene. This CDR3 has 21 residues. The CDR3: CASSPRDRENGGGSPCDEQFF. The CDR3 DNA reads TGTGCCAGCAGCCCCCGGGACAGGGAAAATGGCGGGGGGTCCCCTTGTGATGAGCAGTTCTTC.

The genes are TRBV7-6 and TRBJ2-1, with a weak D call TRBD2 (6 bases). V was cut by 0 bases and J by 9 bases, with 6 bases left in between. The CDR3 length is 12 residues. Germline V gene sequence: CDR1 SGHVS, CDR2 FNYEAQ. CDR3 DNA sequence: TGTGCCAGCAGCTTAGCGGGGGGTGAGCAGTTCTTC. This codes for CASSLAGGEQFF.

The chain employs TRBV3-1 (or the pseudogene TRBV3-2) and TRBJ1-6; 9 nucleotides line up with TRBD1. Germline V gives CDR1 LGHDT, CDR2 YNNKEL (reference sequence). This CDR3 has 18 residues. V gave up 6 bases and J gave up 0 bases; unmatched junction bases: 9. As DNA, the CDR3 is TGTGCCAGCAGTCGTACAGGGGGCTGGAGCTCCTATAATTCACCCCTCCACTTT. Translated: CASSRTGGWSSYNSPLHF.

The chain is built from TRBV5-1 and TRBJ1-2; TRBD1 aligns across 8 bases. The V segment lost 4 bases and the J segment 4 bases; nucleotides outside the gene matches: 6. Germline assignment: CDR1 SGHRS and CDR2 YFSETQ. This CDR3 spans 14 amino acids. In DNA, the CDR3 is TGCGCCAGCAGCCACGGACAGGGCCGCTATGGCTACACCTTC. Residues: CASSHGQGRYGYTF.

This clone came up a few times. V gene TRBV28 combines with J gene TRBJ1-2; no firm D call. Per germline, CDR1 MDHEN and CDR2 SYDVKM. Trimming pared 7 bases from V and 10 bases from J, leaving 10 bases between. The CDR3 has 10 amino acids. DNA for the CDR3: TGTGCCAGCAAAGCAGGTGACTACACCTTC. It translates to CASKAGDYTF.